This entry concerns a single TCR beta chain. Germline V gives CDR1 DFQATT, CDR2 SNEGSKA (reference sequence). The CDR3 covers 16 residues. Researchers used template switching to add UMIs featuring a 6-nucleotide sample barcode. With the 5' RACE reads reprocessed, TCRdb shows one record per CDR3 protein and no DNA. Its table lists 300,000 to 400,000 distinct CDR3 sequences. The entry originates in a study of monozygotic twins with inflammatory bowel disease. V is TRBV20-1 and J is TRBJ2-3; TCRdb gives TRBD2 as the D gene, but with no DNA this cannot be confirmed. Sequencing was carried out using blood. The receptor comes from a human donor with ulcerative colitis or Crohn's disease, or a healthy co-twin of an affected twin (not recorded which). This CDR3 is CSAALLAGGSTDTQYF.